The clone carrying this T cell receptor (beta chain) has more than one count but fewer than ten. V dropped 4 bases and J dropped 4 bases, with 16 bases sitting between them. Germline loops: CDR1 MNHNS, CDR2 SASEGT. The CDR3 runs 16 residues. This specimen belongs to a study of shared clonotypes between healthy human individuals. Healthy HIV-negative adults without recent acute infections or vaccinations served as donors. The table came from immunoSEQ multiplex PCR; TCRdb's copy has only in-frame clones and leaves some out. The top ten clones hold roughly 0.82% of a sample with about a million clones, about 80% of them seen once.

The rearrangement joins TRBV6-1 to TRBJ2-2; TRBD1 is a possible D gene (6 bases). The clonotype comes from a man aged 18-30 years in good health. Some clones in this sample may be carry-over from other donors' samples. Material for sequencing was memory CD4+ T cells from PBMCs. Subset here: CD45RA-negative fraction. This chain's CDR3 is CASSVNRDRGTGELFF. CDR3 sequence (DNA): TGTGCCAGCAGTGTGAACAGGGATAGGGGCACCGGGGAGCTGTTTTTT.